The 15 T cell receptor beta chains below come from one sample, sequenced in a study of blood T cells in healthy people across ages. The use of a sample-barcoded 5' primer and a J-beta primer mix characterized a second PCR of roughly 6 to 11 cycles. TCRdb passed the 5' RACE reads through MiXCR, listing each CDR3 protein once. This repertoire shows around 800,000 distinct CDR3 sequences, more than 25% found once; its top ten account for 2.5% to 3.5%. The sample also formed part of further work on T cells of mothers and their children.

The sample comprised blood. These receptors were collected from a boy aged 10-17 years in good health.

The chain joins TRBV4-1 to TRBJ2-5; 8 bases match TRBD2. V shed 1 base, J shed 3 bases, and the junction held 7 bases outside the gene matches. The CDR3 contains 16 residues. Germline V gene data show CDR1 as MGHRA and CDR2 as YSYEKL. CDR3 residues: CASSQASRGVKETQYF. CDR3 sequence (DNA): TGCGCCAGCAGCCAAGCGTCGCGGGGGGTTAAAGAGACCCAGTACTTC.

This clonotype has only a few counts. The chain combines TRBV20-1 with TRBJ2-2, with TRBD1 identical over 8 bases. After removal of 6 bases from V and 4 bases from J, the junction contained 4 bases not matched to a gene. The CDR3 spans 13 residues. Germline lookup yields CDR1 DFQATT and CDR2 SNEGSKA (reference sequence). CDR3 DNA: TGCAGTGCCCGGACAGGGCCCACCGGGGAGCTGTTTTTT. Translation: CSARTGPTGELFF.

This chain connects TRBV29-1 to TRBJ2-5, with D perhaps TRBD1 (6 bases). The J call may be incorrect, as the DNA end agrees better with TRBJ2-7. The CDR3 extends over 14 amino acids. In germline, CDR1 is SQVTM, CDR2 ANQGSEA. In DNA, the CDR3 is TGCAGCGTTCGTTCGAACAGGGTAGGCTACGAGCAGTACTTC. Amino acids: CSVRSNRVGYEQYF.

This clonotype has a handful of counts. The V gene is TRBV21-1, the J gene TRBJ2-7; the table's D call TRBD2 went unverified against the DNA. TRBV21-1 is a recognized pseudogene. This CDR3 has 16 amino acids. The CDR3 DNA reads TGTGCCAGCAGCAATCCACTAGCGGGGGGAACCTACGAGCAGTACTTC. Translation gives CASSNPLAGGTYEQYF.

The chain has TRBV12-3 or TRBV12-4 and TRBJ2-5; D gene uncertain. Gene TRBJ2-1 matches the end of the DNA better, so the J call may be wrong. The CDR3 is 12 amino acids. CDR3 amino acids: CASSPAPRPQFF. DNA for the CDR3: TGTGCCAGCAGTCCCGCCCCGCGCCCTCAGTTCTTC.

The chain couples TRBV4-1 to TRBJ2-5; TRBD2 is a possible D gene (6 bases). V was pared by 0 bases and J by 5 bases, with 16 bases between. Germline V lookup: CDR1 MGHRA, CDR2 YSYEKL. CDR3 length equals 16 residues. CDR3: CASSQEMAGPRETQYF. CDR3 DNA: TGCGCCAGCAGCCAAGAAATGGCGGGGCCTCGTGAGACCCAGTACTTC.

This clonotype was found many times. The DNA for the CDR3 is TGTGCCAGCAGCCCTTATTTTAGCGGGGCCATGGCTGCCCAGTACTTC. Translation gives CASSPYFSGAMAAQYF. The rearrangement links TRBV11-2 to TRBJ2-5, with 8 nucleotides matching TRBD2. V lost 5 bases and J lost 9; bases outside the gene matches: 17. The CDR3 loop spans 16 amino acids. Germline assignment: CDR1 SGHAT and CDR2 FQNNGV. The full variable domain, its missing parts supplied by reference TRBV11-2 and TRBJ2-5, is EAGVAQSPRYKIIEKRQSVAFWCNPISGHATLYWYQQILGQGPKLLIQFQNNGVVDDSQLPKDRFSAERLKGVDSTLKIQPAKLEDSAVYLCASSPYFSGAMAAQYFGPGTRLLVL.

The CDR3 bases are TGTGCCAGCTCACCGTGGGGAGAGGCCCCGAGTCGGGAGACCCAGTACTTC. Translating it yields CASSPWGEAPSRETQYF. The chain combines TRBV18 with TRBJ2-5; possibly TRBD2 for D (5 bases). V was cut by 3 bases and J by 5 bases, with 22 bases left in between. Per the germline V gene, CDR1 is KGHSH and CDR2 is LQKENI. The CDR3 contains 17 residues.

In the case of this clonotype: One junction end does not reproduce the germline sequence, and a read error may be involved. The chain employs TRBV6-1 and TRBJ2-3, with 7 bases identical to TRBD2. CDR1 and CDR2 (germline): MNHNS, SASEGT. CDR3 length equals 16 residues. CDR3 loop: CACSEASGEGTDTQYF. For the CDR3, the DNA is TGTGCCTGCAGTGAGGCCAGCGGGGAGGGCACAGATACGCAGTATTTT.

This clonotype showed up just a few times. The CDR3 here is CASRSGAGGDTQYF. The DNA of the CDR3 is TGTGCCAGCAGATCCGGGGCCGGGGGGGATACGCAGTATTTT. The chain combines TRBV6-5 with TRBJ2-3; the match to TRBD2 covers 7 bases. The length of the CDR3 is 14 residues. V shed 6 bases and J 6 bases; nucleotides not matched to a gene: 9. Per the germline V gene, CDR1 is MNHEY and CDR2 is SVGAGI.

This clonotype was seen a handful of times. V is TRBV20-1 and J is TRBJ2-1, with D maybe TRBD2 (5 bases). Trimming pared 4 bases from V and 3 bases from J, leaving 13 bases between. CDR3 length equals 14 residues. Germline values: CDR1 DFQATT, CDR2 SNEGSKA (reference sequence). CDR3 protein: CSATSSGYYNEQFF. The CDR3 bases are TGCAGTGCTACATCCAGCGGTTACTACAATGAGCAGTTCTTC.

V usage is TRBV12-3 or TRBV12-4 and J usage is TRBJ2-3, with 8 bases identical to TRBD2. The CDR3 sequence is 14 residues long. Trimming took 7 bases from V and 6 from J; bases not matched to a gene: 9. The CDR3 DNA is TGTGCCAGCACGGCGGCGGGGGGTATCGATACGCAGTATTTT. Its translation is CASTAAGGIDTQYF.

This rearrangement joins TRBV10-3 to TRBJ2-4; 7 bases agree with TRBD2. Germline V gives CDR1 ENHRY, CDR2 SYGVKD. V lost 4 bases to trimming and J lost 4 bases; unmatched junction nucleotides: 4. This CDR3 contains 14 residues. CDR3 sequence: CAISVGRGKNIQYF. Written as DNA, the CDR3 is TGTGCCATCAGTGTCGGGCGGGGGAAAAACATTCAGTACTTC.

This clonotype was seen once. CDR3 loop: CSAYRGGTQYF. The CDR3, as DNA: TGCAGTGCTTACAGGGGGGGGACCCAGTACTTC. The chain has TRBV20-1 and TRBJ2-5; the D gene is possibly TRBD1 (8 bases). The CDR3 totals 11 residues. Trimming removed 5 bases from V and 7 bases from J, with 11 bases in between. CDR1 DFQATT and CDR2 SNEGSKA come from the germline V gene (reference sequence).

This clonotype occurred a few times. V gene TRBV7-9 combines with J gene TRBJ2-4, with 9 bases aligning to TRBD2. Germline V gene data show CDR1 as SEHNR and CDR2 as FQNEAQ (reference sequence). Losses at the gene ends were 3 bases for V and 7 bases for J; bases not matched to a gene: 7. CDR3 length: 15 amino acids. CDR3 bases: TGTGCCAGCAGCTTGGATAGCGGGGGCGGGAACATTCAGTACTTC. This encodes CASSLDSGGGNIQYF.